The 21 T cell receptor beta chains given below trace back to one sample, sequenced in a study of cytomegalovirus exposure and HLA in healthy donors. In the PCR, 60 Vbeta and 13 Jbeta primers were used. Profiled with immunoSEQ multiplex PCR; TCRdb holds only in-frame clones, not every one. The repertoire consists of approximately 140,000 clones, with approximately 80% occurring once and the leading ten covering 0.7%. The sample was PBMCs. All receptors come from a man between 18 and 35 years old in good health and CMV-seronegative.

The chain joins TRBV6-4 to TRBJ1-2, with 7 bases fitting TRBD1. Losses at the gene ends were 4 bases for V and 4 bases for J; bases not matched to a gene: 9. The CDR3 has 15 residues. Per the germline V gene, CDR1 is MRHNA and CDR2 is SNTAGT. CDR3 region: CASSVEQGTAYGYTF. The CDR3, as DNA: TGTGCCAGCAGTGTGGAACAGGGGACTGCCTATGGCTACACCTTC.

The chain has TRBV28 and TRBJ1-2; D remains unclear. The CDR3 has 14 residues. Germline V lookup: CDR1 MDHEN, CDR2 SYDVKM. V gave up 2 bases and J gave up 1 base, with 8 bases separating them. The CDR3 loop is CASSLQLINYGYTF. CDR3 in DNA: TGTGCCAGCAGTTTACAGTTAATTAACTATGGCTACACCTTC.

The rearrangement joins TRBV7-2 to TRBJ1-4; the D is unclear. This CDR3 is built from 15 residues. The germline V and J ends were trimmed by 2 bases and 3 bases, with 10 bases remaining between them. The germline gives CDR1 SGHTA, CDR2 FQGNSA. CDR3 sequence (DNA): TGTGCCAGCAGCTTATCGGGGAGAGCTAATGAAAAACTGTTTTTT. It codes for CASSLSGRANEKLFF.

This chain joins TRBV28 and TRBJ1-5; tentatively, D is TRBD1 (5 bases). The CDR3 extends over 14 amino acids. The germline V gene has CDR1 MDHEN and CDR2 SYDVKM. With 6 bases removed from V and 1 base from J, the gap between germline ends came to 10 bases. CDR3: CASRPGGSNQPQHF. DNA for the CDR3: TGTGCCAGCAGACCGGGGGGGAGCAATCAGCCCCAGCATTTT.

This rearrangement joins TRBV20-1 to TRBJ1-1; no clear D gene. V was shortened by 5 bases and J by 4 bases, with 8 bases between the two germline ends. Per the germline V gene, CDR1 is DFQATT and CDR2 is SNEGSKA (reference sequence). There are 11 residues in the CDR3. As DNA, the CDR3 is TGCAGTGCTCGCTACGGCACTGAAGCTTTCTTT. It specifies CSARYGTEAFF.

This chain connects TRBV4-3 to TRBJ2-4; 8 bases fit TRBD2. Trimming cost V 1 base and J 4 bases; bases outside gene matches: 15. CDR3 length equals 19 residues. Per germline, CDR1 LGHNA and CDR2 YSLEER. This CDR3 is CASSQAEGSLTSVKNIQYF. The DNA for the CDR3 is TGCGCCAGCAGCCAAGCGGAGGGGTCCTTGACTAGCGTGAAAAACATTCAGTACTTC.

The chain has TRBV5-6 and TRBJ1-5; possible D gene TRBD1, 5 bases. Trimming removed 3 bases from V and 4 bases from J, with 20 bases in between. Germline CDR1 SGHDT, CDR2 YYEEEE. The CDR3 consists of 17 residues. The CDR3 DNA reads as TGTGCCAGCAGCTCATGGTGGTTCGACAGCGAGAATCAGCCCCAGCATTTT. Translating it yields CASSSWWFDSENQPQHF.

This clone was seen just once. The J gene is TRBJ1-2, the V gene TRBV15; no clear D. CDR1 LNHNV and CDR2 YYDKDF come from the germline V gene (reference sequence). The CDR3 is 16 amino acids. V was cut by 3 bases and J by 6 bases, with 20 bases left in between. The CDR3 spells CATSSPPREGSDGYTF. The CDR3 DNA reads as TGTGCCACCAGCAGCCCTCCCCGGGAGGGTAGCGATGGCTACACCTTC. Variable domain in full (rest from reference TRBV15 and TRBJ1-2): DAMVIQNPRYQVTQFGKPVTLSCSQTLNHNVMYWYQQKSSQAPKLLFHYYDKDFNNEADTPDNFQSRRPNTSFCFLDIRSPGLGDTAMYLCATSSPPREGSDGYTFGSGTRLTVV.

V and J are TRBV7-9 and TRBJ1-4; 7 nucleotides agree with TRBD1. Per germline, CDR1 SEHNR and CDR2 FQNEAQ (reference sequence). Trimming removed 2 bases from V and 4 bases from J; junction bases left unmatched: 7. This CDR3 comprises 16 residues. The CDR3 DNA reads as TGTGCCAGCAGCTTATTGGCTTCAGGGGGTAATGAAAAACTGTTTTTT. Translation: CASSLLASGGNEKLFF.

This clone has more than one count but fewer than ten. J is TRBJ2-7 and V is TRBV4-3; a weak D match, TRBD2 (5 bases). V lost 0 bases, J lost 5 bases, and 14 bases lay in between. There are 15 residues in the CDR3. Germline loops: CDR1 LGHNA, CDR2 YSLEER. The CDR3 region is CASSQDAGAEHEQYF. In DNA form, the CDR3 reads TGCGCCAGCAGCCAAGACGCGGGCGCTGAGCACGAGCAGTACTTC.

This chain connects TRBV5-6 to TRBJ2-7; tentative D call: TRBD2 (5 bases). Germline assignment: CDR1 SGHDT and CDR2 YYEEEE. Trimming removed 4 bases at V and 3 bases at J, with 17 bases between. There are 15 residues in the CDR3. The CDR3 region is CASSLRVRVYYEQYF. CDR3 nucleotide sequence: TGTGCCAGCAGCCTCCGGGTGAGGGTTTACTACGAGCAGTACTTC.

The chain links TRBV14 to TRBJ1-1, with unresolved D. There are 14 residues in the CDR3. Looked up from germline, CDR1 is SGHDN and CDR2 is FVKESK. Deletions cut 3 bases from V and 1 base from J, with 9 bases between. The CDR3 is CASSQVAGNTEAFF. The CDR3 DNA reads TGTGCCAGCAGCCAGGTTGCGGGGAACACTGAAGCTTTCTTT.

This clone has only one observation. The chain uses TRBV29-1 and TRBJ1-1; no clear D gene. The CDR3 is 10 residues long. Germline lookup yields CDR1 SQVTM and CDR2 ANQGSEA. The CDR3 protein is CAEGNTEAFF. The CDR3 nucleotides read TGCGCCGAGGGTAACACTGAAGCTTTCTTT.

This clone occurred a few times. The rearrangement joins TRBV29-1 to TRBJ1-2, with 8 bases that match TRBD1. The CDR3 is 13 residues long. V shed 6 bases and J 6 bases; nucleotides not matched to a gene: 9. Germline V gene sequence: CDR1 SQVTM, CDR2 ANQGSEA. The CDR3 here is CSVRTGWIDGYTF. Here the CDR3 DNA reads TGCAGCGTACGGACAGGGTGGATCGATGGCTACACCTTC.

CDR3 coding DNA: TGTGCCAGCATCTCGAAGAGGACTGAAGCTTTCTTT. Translation: CASISKRTEAFF. This chain uses TRBV2 with TRBJ1-1; D gene uncertain. The V end lost 7 bases, the J end lost 5 bases, and 11 bases lay between the germline ends. Germline CDR1 and CDR2: SNHLY and FYNNEI. The CDR3 sequence is 12 residues long.

This chain uses TRBV7-2 with TRBJ2-1; the match to TRBD1 covers 7 bases. Germline CDR1 and CDR2: SGHTA and FQGNSA. This CDR3 has 15 amino acids. The V gene end was trimmed by 5 bases and the J gene end by 7 bases; junction bases not matched to a gene: 11. The CDR3 DNA sequence: TGTGCCAGCAGCCCTAGACCCTTACAGGGGAATGAGCAGTTCTTC. Amino acid sequence: CASSPRPLQGNEQFF.

The chain has TRBV7-2 and TRBJ1-1; TRBD1 matches at 10 bases. CDR1 and CDR2 (germline): SGHTA, FQGNSA. The CDR3 runs 16 residues. The V gene end was trimmed by 4 bases and the J gene end by 6 bases; junction bases not matched to a gene: 11. DNA of the CDR3: TGTGCCAGCAGCTCGCTTCCTGGTGGACAGGGGGCTGAAGCTTTCTTT. As protein: CASSSLPGGQGAEAFF.

This sequence joins TRBV30 and TRBJ1-5, with 8 bases identical to TRBD1. The trim removed 0 bases at V and 11 bases at J, leaving 6 bases unmatched. CDR1 and CDR2 from the germline V gene are GTSNPN and SVGIG (reference sequence). The CDR3 is 13 amino acids. CDR3 in amino acids: CAWSVQGGQAQHF. For the CDR3, the DNA is TGTGCCTGGAGTGTACAGGGGGGACAGGCCCAGCATTTT.

V usage is TRBV7-2 and J usage is TRBJ1-1; TRBD1 might be the D (6 bases). Per germline, CDR1 SGHTA and CDR2 FQGNSA. The germline V and J ends were trimmed by 2 bases and 5 bases, with 15 bases remaining between them. The CDR3 spans 15 residues. CDR3 DNA sequence: TGTGCCAGCAGCTTAATGGTAACAGGGCGGACTGAAGCTTTCTTT. Residues: CASSLMVTGRTEAFF.

The V and J genes are TRBV9 and TRBJ2-3, with a possible D match to TRBD2 (6 bases). The CDR3 extends over 15 amino acids. The germline gives CDR1 SGDLS, CDR2 YYNGEE. V lost 1 base and J 2 bases, leaving 11 bases between the germline ends. Here the CDR3 DNA reads TGTGCCAGCAGCGTAATAGCGGACTTCACAGATACGCAGTATTTT. This codes for CASSVIADFTDTQYF.

The V gene is TRBV7-8, the J gene TRBJ1-3, with 7 bases that match TRBD1. From germline, CDR1 is SGHVS and CDR2 FQNEAQ. There are 17 residues in the CDR3. Trimming removed 5 bases from V and 7 bases from J; junction bases left unmatched: 17. CDR3 residues: CASSDGPGQLLRNTIYF. CDR3 in DNA: TGTGCCAGCAGCGATGGTCCGGGACAGCTATTGCGGAACACCATATATTTT.